The 10 T cell receptor beta chains below all came from one sample that was sequenced in a study of T cells after yellow fever vaccination. Via MiXCR, TCRdb re-called the 5' RACE reads, giving one row per CDR3 protein. The sample includes about 170,000 distinct CDR3 sequences, approximately 11% of them seen just once. This material consisted of CD8+ T cells sorted from PBMCs, taken 15 days after the yellow fever booster vaccination. These receptors all stem from a young man who received the YFV17D yellow fever vaccine.

This clonotype was seen a few times. The chain couples TRBV11-2 to TRBJ2-7; 9 bases fit TRBD2. Trimming at V came to 5 bases and at J to 0 bases, leaving 8 bases not matched to a gene. Looked up from germline, CDR1 is SGHAT and CDR2 is FQNNGV. There are 16 residues in the CDR3. CDR3 protein: CASSPSGGYPSYEQYF. In nucleotides, the CDR3 is TGTGCCAGCAGCCCCAGCGGGGGGTACCCCTCCTACGAGCAGTACTTC.

This clonotype was found a few times. The chain couples TRBV10-2 to TRBJ1-1; D ambiguous. The CDR3 sequence is 14 residues long. V dropped 8 bases and J dropped 0 bases, with 13 bases sitting between them. Germline V lookup: CDR1 WSHSY, CDR2 SAAADI. CDR3 in DNA: TGCGCCAGCGGTGGAGTGGGAGTGAACACTGAAGCTTTCTTT. Amino acid sequence: CASGGVGVNTEAFF.

This clonotype came up a few times. This chain joins TRBV3-1 and TRBJ2-7; D is unclear. Between the trimmed V and J ends, which lost 1 base and 3 bases, there was a span of 13 bases. The germline gives CDR1 LGHDT, CDR2 YNNKEL (reference sequence). The CDR3 covers 15 residues. CDR3 amino acids: CASSQVSGASYEQYF. DNA of the CDR3: TGTGCCAGCAGCCAAGTATCGGGTGCCAGCTACGAGCAGTACTTC.

This clonotype was recorded a few times. V gene TRBV20-1 combines with J gene TRBJ2-1; D perhaps matches TRBD1 (5 bases). The CDR3 is 15 residues long. CDR1 and CDR2 (germline): DFQATT, SNEGSKA (reference sequence). The V end was cut by 6 bases, the J end by 9 bases, with 24 bases between. CDR3 nucleotide sequence: TGCAGTGCATCTACTGACAGTGGTCTTATAGTTGAGCAGTTCTTC. As protein: CSASTDSGLIVEQFF.

The V call is TRBV13, the J call TRBJ1-3; weak D call: TRBD1 (5 bases). The CDR3 contains 14 residues. The V end was cut by 5 bases, the J end by 7 bases, with 15 bases between. CDR1 and CDR2 (germline): PRHDT, FYEKMQ (reference sequence). CDR3 amino acids: CASSPGHLRNTIYF. The CDR3 nucleotides read TGTGCCAGCAGCCCCGGACATCTTCGTAACACCATATATTTT.

V usage is TRBV12-3 or TRBV12-4 and J usage is TRBJ2-7; D may match TRBD1 or TRBD2 (6 bases each). The CDR3 loop spans 15 amino acids. V lost 6 bases, J lost 3 bases, and 18 bases lay in between. CDR3 loop: CASSPSTGAVYEQYF. DNA of the CDR3: TGTGCCAGCAGCCCCTCGACGGGGGCGGTCTACGAGCAGTACTTC.

The chain carries TRBV19 and TRBJ1-1; tentative D call: TRBD1 (5 bases). Germline values: CDR1 LNHDA, CDR2 SQIVND (reference sequence). V was shortened by 3 bases and J by 6 bases, with 11 bases between the two germline ends. CDR3 length: 13 amino acids. CDR3 residues: CASSIGTGAEAFF. CDR3 nucleotides: TGTGCCAGTAGTATTGGGACGGGAGCTGAAGCTTTCTTT.

The gene calls are TRBV7-9 and TRBJ2-3; 8 bases match TRBD2. The V gene end was trimmed by 10 bases and the J gene end by 2 bases; junction bases not matched to a gene: 11. The CDR3 spans 15 residues. Germline assignment: CDR1 SEHNR and CDR2 FQNEAQ (reference sequence). The CDR3 loop is CANTNLAGHTDTQYF. DNA of the CDR3: TGTGCCAATACGAACTTAGCGGGGCACACAGATACGCAGTATTTT. The entire variable domain, with the rest obtained from reference TRBV7-9 and TRBJ2-3, is as follows: DTGVSQNPRHKITKRGQNVTFRCDPISEHNRLYWYRQTLGQGPEFLTYFQNEAQLEKSRLLSDRFSAERPKGSFSTLEIQRTEQGDSAMYLCANTNLAGHTDTQYFGPGTRLTVL.

This clonotype occurred a few times. This chain connects TRBV19 to TRBJ1-1; D is unresolved. The V end was cut by 5 bases, the J end by 0 bases, with 10 bases between. This CDR3 has 14 amino acids. In germline, CDR1 is LNHDA, CDR2 SQIVND (reference sequence). The CDR3 region has the DNA TGTGCCAGTAGTCTCCGGGCAATGAACACTGAAGCTTTCTTT. Amino acids: CASSLRAMNTEAFF. Supplemented by reference TRBV19 and TRBJ1-1, the full variable domain reads DGGITQSPKYLFRKEGQNVTLSCEQNLNHDAMYWYRQDPGQGLRLIYYSQIVNDFQKGDIAEGYSVSREKKESFPLTVTSAQKNPTAFYLCASSLRAMNTEAFFGQGTRLTVV.

This clonotype has at least ten counts. The rearrangement uses TRBV7-2 and TRBJ2-3; D gene uncertain. The CDR3 is 11 residues long. Germline V gene lookup returns CDR1 SGHTA and CDR2 FQGNSA. Trimming left V 10 bases short and J 7 bases short, with 12 bases between. The CDR3 region has the DNA TGTGCCACTAGGGAAGCGTATACGCAGTATTTT. This codes for CATREAYTQYF.